The 26 T cell receptor beta chains given below trace back to one sample, sequenced in a study of metastatic and nonmetastatic thyroid tumors (TCRdb year 2020). Library method: PCR. The instrument given in TCRdb is Illumina HiSeq 4000. TCRdb's own reprocessing of the public reads used fastp at Q25 and MiXCR and kept productive beta chains. Present in this sample are around 30,000 clones, around a quarter of which were seen just once. The ten largest clonotypes hold more than 2% of the sample. No patient had received any treatment before thyroid surgery. The material sequenced was blood. The receptors were gathered from a female donor with papillary thyroid cancer or a benign thyroid nodule (not recorded which). Some clones in this sample may be carry-over from other donors' samples.

This clone was seen ten or more times. The rearrangement joins TRBV30 to TRBJ1-4; TRBD1 aligns across 7 bases. Germline-derived CDR1 and CDR2 are GTSNPN and SVGIG (reference sequence). V dropped 2 bases and J dropped 5; count of bases not matched to a gene: 5. CDR3 length equals 14 residues. The CDR3 DNA reads as TGTGCCTGGAGTATCAAGACAGGGAATGAAAAACTGTTTTTT. It specifies CAWSIKTGNEKLFF.

This clone was counted many times. V and J are TRBV20-1 and TRBJ2-4, with 14 bases identical to TRBD2. Germline values: CDR1 DFQATT, CDR2 SNEGSKA (reference sequence). The CDR3 is made up of 13 amino acids. CDR3 sequence (DNA): TGCAGCCCCCGACTAGCGGGAGGGAACATTCAGTACTTC. It specifies CSPRLAGGNIQYF.

This clone showed up many times. The chain links TRBV28 to TRBJ1-5; no reliable D call. The CDR3 totals 15 residues. The V gene's germline CDR1 is MDHEN and CDR2 SYDVKM. V dropped 4 bases and J dropped 2 bases, with 12 bases sitting between them. The CDR3 sequence: CASSSEGFGNQPQHF. In DNA, the CDR3 is TGTGCCAGCAGTTCCGAAGGGTTCGGCAATCAGCCCCAGCATTTT.

With respect to this clone: Other DNA variants within this sample encode the same CDR3. The chain combines TRBV6-1 with TRBJ1-6; 8 bases map to TRBD1. Germline values: CDR1 MNHNS, CDR2 SASEGT. V trimming: 9 bases; J trimming: 7 bases; junction bases outside the gene matches: 8. This CDR3 has 14 amino acids. CDR3: CASSRTGLNSPLHF. The CDR3 DNA reads TGTGCCAGTAGTAGGACAGGGCTGAATTCACCCCTCCACTTT.

This clone came up many times. The chain combines TRBV3-1 with TRBJ1-3; 11 nucleotides line up with TRBD1. The germline V gene has CDR1 LGHDT and CDR2 YNNKEL (reference sequence). The ends lost 4 bases at V and 7 bases at J; junction bases unmatched: 9. The CDR3 runs 16 residues. The CDR3 protein is CASSLTLGTGGNTIYF. CDR3 DNA: TGTGCCAGCAGCCTCACCTTAGGGACAGGGGGGAACACCATATATTTT.

V usage is TRBV12-3 or TRBV12-4 and J usage is TRBJ2-3; D may be TRBD1 (6 bases). This CDR3 is built from 15 residues. V was pared by 2 bases and J by 2 bases, with 11 bases between. CDR3 region: CASSLWRTVTDTQYF. The CDR3 nucleotides are TGTGCCAGCAGTTTATGGCGGACAGTCACAGATACGCAGTATTTT.

As for this clone: An end of the junction does not agree with germline; a read error may underlie this. This chain joins TRBV20-1 and TRBJ2-1, with unresolved D. Germline V CDR1 and CDR2: DFQATT, SNEGSKA (reference sequence). There are 14 residues in the CDR3. CDR3 nucleotides: TGCAGTGCTACCGTGCGGAGTTCCTACAATGAGAAGTTCTTC. Protein: CSATVRSSYNEKFF.

By share, this clone counts as medium-sized (0.01 to 0.1%). V and J are TRBV6-2 or TRBV6-3 and TRBJ1-5; tentative D call: TRBD1 (6 bases). Germline V gives CDR1 MNHEY, CDR2 SVGEGT. The CDR3 spans 13 residues. V was clipped by 3 bases and J by 9 bases, with 12 bases between them. DNA of the CDR3: TGTGCCAGCAGTTATACAGGGCAGTGGCCCCAGCATTTT. Protein: CASSYTGQWPQHF.

In its sample, this clone was seen a few times. The chain couples TRBV27 to TRBJ1-2; maybe TRBD1 (6 bases). V shed 2 bases and J shed 5 bases, with 12 bases lying between them. Germline V gene lookup returns CDR1 MNHEY and CDR2 SMNVEV (reference sequence). This CDR3 spans 14 amino acids. The CDR3 loop reads CASSLSRGGYGYTF. CDR3 nucleotides: TGTGCCAGCAGTTTAAGCAGGGGCGGATATGGCTACACCTTC.

This clone was picked up many times. The chain links TRBV20-1 to TRBJ2-7; no clear D gene. V lost 6 bases, J lost 6 bases, and 12 bases lay in between. CDR1 is DFQATT and CDR2 is SNEGSKA in the germline V gene (reference sequence). CDR3 size: 11 residues. The DNA for the CDR3 is TGCAGTGCCCCCCGCGTCAGCGAGCAGTACTTC. This sequence encodes CSAPRVSEQYF.

Notes on this clone: At one boundary the junction diverges from the germline segment, which might be a read error. The rearrangement links TRBV7-3 to TRBJ2-2; maybe TRBD1 (5 bases). Germline CDR1 SGHTA, CDR2 FQGTGA. This CDR3 comprises 15 residues. CDR3 protein: CASSPRQLQAGELFF. The CDR3 DNA follows: TGTGCTAGCAGCCCTCGACAGTTGCAAGCCGGGGAGCTGTTTTTT. The full variable domain, its missing parts supplied by reference TRBV7-3 and TRBJ2-2, is GAGVSQTPSNKVTEKGKYVELRCDPISGHTALYWYRQSLGQGPEFLIYFQGTGAADDSGLPNDRFFAVRPEGSVSTLKIQRTERGDSAVYLCASSPRQLQAGELFFGEGSRLTVL.

The table lists this clone with many counts. The chain combines TRBV20-1 with TRBJ1-1; D gene unclear. CDR3 length: 15 amino acids. Germline V CDR1 and CDR2: DFQATT, SNEGSKA (reference sequence). Trimming left V 0 bases short and J 4 bases short, with 15 bases between. The CDR3 loop reads CSARDRRPMATEAFF. The CDR3 DNA sequence: TGCAGTGCTAGAGATCGTCGCCCGATGGCCACTGAAGCTTTCTTT.

As regards this clone: The junction departs from germline at one end; a sequencing error may be responsible. The chain employs TRBV7-2 and TRBJ2-3; D remains unclear. Germline V gene lookup returns CDR1 SGHTA and CDR2 FQGNSA. The CDR3 covers 13 residues. The CDR3 sequence: CASRLVSTDTQYF. DNA of the CDR3: TGTGCCAGCCGGCTGGTTAGCACAGATACTCAGTATTTT.

This clone was counted only a few times. The chain recombines TRBV27 with TRBJ2-1, with 12 nucleotides matching TRBD2. The germline gives CDR1 MNHEY, CDR2 SMNVEV (reference sequence). This CDR3 is 18 amino acids long. J lost 3 bases, V lost 5 bases, and 11 bases had no gene match. CDR3 in DNA: TGTGCCAGCAGTGAAACTAGCGGGAGGACGGGACTCTACAATGAGCAGTTCTTC. Encoded protein: CASSETSGRTGLYNEQFF.

The V call is TRBV28, the J call TRBJ1-1; D is uncertain. Trimming removed 7 bases at V and 1 base at J, with 16 bases between. CDR3 length equals 15 residues. Germline V lookup: CDR1 MDHEN, CDR2 SYDVKM. The CDR3 DNA sequence: TGTGCCAGCATTTATTCGGACCTGGGGAACACTGAAGCTTTCTTT. This translates into CASIYSDLGNTEAFF.

In its sample, this clone was seen a few times. This sequence may be a read error, since a much larger clone differs from it by one base. The V and J genes are TRBV10-3 and TRBJ1-1, with D possibly TRBD1 on 6 matching bases. Germline CDR1 ENHRY, CDR2 SYGVKD. The CDR3 sequence is 14 residues long. Here the CDR3 DNA reads TGTGCCGCATTGGGGGGGGCGATGAACACTGAAGCTTCCTTT. This gives the protein CAALGGAMNTEASF.

This rearrangement joins TRBV7-3 to TRBJ1-2, with 10 bases lining up with TRBD1. The CDR3 consists of 14 residues. The V gene end was trimmed by 4 bases and the J gene end by 6 bases; junction bases not matched to a gene: 5. Per the germline V gene, CDR1 is SGHTA and CDR2 is FQGTGA. The CDR3: CASSSGDRGHGYTF. In DNA form, the CDR3 reads TGTGCCAGCAGCTCCGGGGACAGGGGACATGGCTACACCTTC.

This clone showed up many times. Distinct nucleotide sequences in the sample also encode this CDR3. The CDR3 protein is CASSFPGPGELFF. The DNA for the CDR3 is TGTGCCAGCAGTTTCCCGGGACCCGGGGAGCTGTTTTTT. The genes are TRBV28 and TRBJ2-2, with D perhaps being TRBD1 or TRBD2 (5 bases each). The germline CDR1 and CDR2 sequences are MDHEN and SYDVKM. CDR3 length equals 13 residues. V lost 3 bases, J lost 6 bases, and 8 bases lay in between. Full variable domain (outside the CDR3, taken from reference TRBV28 and TRBJ2-2): DVKVTQSSRYLVKRTGEKVFLECVQDMDHENMFWYRQDPGLGLRLIYFSYDVKMKEKGDIPEGYSVSREKKERFSLILESASTNQTSMYLCASSFPGPGELFFGEGSRLTVL.

This clone has at least ten counts. The J gene is TRBJ1-6, the V gene TRBV18, with 7 nucleotides matching TRBD1. Trimming removed 6 bases from V and 9 bases from J; junction bases left unmatched: 11. The CDR3 is 15 amino acids. Germline V gives CDR1 KGHSH, CDR2 LQKENI. In nucleotides, the CDR3 is TGTGCCAGCTCGGAGCAGGGCCAGGGGGGTTCACCCCTCCACTTT. Protein sequence: CASSEQGQGGSPLHF.

This clone was counted ten times or more. This chain connects TRBV6-2 or TRBV6-3 to TRBJ2-3; D is uncertain. V lost 4 bases, J lost 3 bases, and 11 bases lay in between. The CDR3 is 14 amino acids. CDR1 MNHEY and CDR2 SVGEGT come from the germline V gene. CDR3 amino acids: CASSSAITTDTQYF. Here the CDR3 DNA reads TGTGCCAGCAGTTCTGCGATCACGACAGATACGCAGTATTTT.

At least ten counts were recorded for this clone. The rearrangement joins TRBV5-4 to TRBJ2-3, with 8 bases lining up with TRBD1. CDR3 length: 14 residues. The V and J ends lost 6 bases and 3 bases, in that order; junction bases with no gene match: 6. Per germline, CDR1 SGHNT and CDR2 YYREEE (reference sequence). The CDR3 sequence is CASTTGQGTDTQYF. In DNA form, the CDR3 reads TGTGCCAGCACCACTGGACAGGGTACAGATACGCAGTATTTT.

The chain recombines TRBV4-1 with TRBJ2-7, with 9 bases fitting TRBD1. This CDR3 has 19 residues. Germline values: CDR1 MGHRA, CDR2 YSYEKL. The ends lost 1 base at V and 1 base at J; junction bases unmatched: 14. The CDR3 loop is CASSQGPSAGQGFSYEQYF. The CDR3 DNA sequence: TGCGCCAGCAGCCAAGGGCCCTCAGCGGGACAGGGTTTTTCCTACGAGCAGTACTTC.

This clone has ten or more counts. CDR3 DNA sequence: TGTGCCAGCAGCTTCGGGGGGTCATCCTACGAGCAGTACTTC. Its translation: CASSFGGSSYEQYF. This chain connects TRBV14 to TRBJ2-7, with 7 bases matching TRBD2. With V trimmed by 5 bases and J by 1 base, 5 bases remained unmatched. Germline V CDR1 and CDR2: SGHDN, FVKESK. The CDR3 is 14 residues long.

The chain couples TRBV5-4 to TRBJ2-3, with 7 bases matching TRBD2. J was trimmed by 4 bases and V by 2 bases; bases with no gene match: 10. Germline CDR1 is SGHNT and CDR2 is YYREEE (reference sequence). The CDR3 is made up of 16 amino acids. The CDR3 sequence is CASSFWREPFSDTQYF. The CDR3, as DNA: TGTGCCAGCAGCTTCTGGCGGGAGCCTTTCTCAGATACGCAGTATTTT.

This clone was counted at least ten times. At one boundary the junction diverges from the germline segment, which might be a read error. V gene TRBV7-7 combines with J gene TRBJ2-2; tentative D call: TRBD1 (5 bases). This CDR3 contains 15 residues. Germline CDR1 SSHAT, CDR2 FNYEAQ (reference sequence). CDR3 sequence: CASSLGREGTGELFF. For the CDR3, the DNA is TGTGCTAGCAGCTTGGGCAGGGAAGGCACCGGGGAGCTGTTTTTT.

About this clone: The conserved closing phenylalanine or tryptophan is absent in this CDR3, likely reflecting a read error. It is unclear where the CDR3 begins or ends on the DNA, so no DNA is shown, and the CDR3 is as TCRdb lists it. V gene TRBV9 combines with J gene TRBJ1-2; the listed D gene, TRBD1, was not tested against the DNA. Germline V gene sequence: CDR1 SGDLS, CDR2 YYNGEE. The CDR3 extends over 14 residues, inclusive of both ends. The CDR3 sequence: CASSVAAQAYGYTY.